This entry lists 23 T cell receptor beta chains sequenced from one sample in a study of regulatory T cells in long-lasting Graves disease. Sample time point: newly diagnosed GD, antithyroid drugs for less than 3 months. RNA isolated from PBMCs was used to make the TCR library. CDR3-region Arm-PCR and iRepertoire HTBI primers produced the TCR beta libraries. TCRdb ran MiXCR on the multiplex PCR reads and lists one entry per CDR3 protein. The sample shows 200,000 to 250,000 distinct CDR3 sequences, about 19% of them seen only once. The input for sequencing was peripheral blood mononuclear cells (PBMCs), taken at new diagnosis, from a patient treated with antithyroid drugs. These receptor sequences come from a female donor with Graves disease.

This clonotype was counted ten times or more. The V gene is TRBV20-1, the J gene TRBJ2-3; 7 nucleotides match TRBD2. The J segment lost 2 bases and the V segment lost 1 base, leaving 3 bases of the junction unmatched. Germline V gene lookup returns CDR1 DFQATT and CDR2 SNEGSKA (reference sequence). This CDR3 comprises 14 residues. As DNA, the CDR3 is TGCAGTGCTAGAGCTAGCGGACCCACAGATACGCAGTATTTT. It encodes CSARASGPTDTQYF.

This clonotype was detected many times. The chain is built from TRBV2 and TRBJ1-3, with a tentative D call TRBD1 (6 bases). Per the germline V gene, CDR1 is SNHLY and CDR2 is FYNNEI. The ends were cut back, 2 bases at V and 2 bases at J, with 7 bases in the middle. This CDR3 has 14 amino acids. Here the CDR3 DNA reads TGTGCCAGCAGTGAACCAGGGGCTGGAAACACCATATATTTT. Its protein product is CASSEPGAGNTIYF.

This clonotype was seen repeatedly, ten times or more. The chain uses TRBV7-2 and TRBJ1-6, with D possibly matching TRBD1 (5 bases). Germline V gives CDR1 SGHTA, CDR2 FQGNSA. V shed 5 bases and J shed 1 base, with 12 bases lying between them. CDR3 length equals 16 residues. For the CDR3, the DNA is TGTGCCAGCAGCGCCCCAAAGGGGTCCTATAATTCACCCCTCCACTTT. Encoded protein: CASSAPKGSYNSPLHF.

The chain's CDR3 is CASSLTGQGDNEQFF. CDR3 nucleotides: TGTGCCAGCAGTCTAACGGGACAGGGGGACAATGAGCAGTTCTTC. The chain couples TRBV28 to TRBJ2-1, with 11 bases that match TRBD1. Germline V CDR1 and CDR2: MDHEN, SYDVKM. The CDR3 sequence is 15 residues long. J was trimmed by 5 bases and V by 5 bases; bases with no gene match: 5.

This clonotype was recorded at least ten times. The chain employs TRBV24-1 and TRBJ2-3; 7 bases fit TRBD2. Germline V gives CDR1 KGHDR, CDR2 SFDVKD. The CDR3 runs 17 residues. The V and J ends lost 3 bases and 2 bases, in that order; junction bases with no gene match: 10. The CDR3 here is CATSDRSSGRYTDTQYF. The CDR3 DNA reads TGTGCCACCAGTGATCGAAGTAGCGGGCGTTACACAGATACGCAGTATTTT.

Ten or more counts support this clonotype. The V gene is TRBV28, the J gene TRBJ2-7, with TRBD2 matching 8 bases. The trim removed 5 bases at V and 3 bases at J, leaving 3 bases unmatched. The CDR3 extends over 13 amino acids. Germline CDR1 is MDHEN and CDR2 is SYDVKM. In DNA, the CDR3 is TGTGCCAGCAGTCCGGGACTAGTCTACGAGCAGTACTTC. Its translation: CASSPGLVYEQYF.

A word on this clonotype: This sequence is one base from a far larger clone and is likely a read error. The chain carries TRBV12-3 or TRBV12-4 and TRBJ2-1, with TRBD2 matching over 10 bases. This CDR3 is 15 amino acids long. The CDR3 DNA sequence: TGTGCCAGCAGCTTAGTAGGACCAGCGGGGGGGGAGCAGTTCTTC. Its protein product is CASSLVGPAGGEQFF.

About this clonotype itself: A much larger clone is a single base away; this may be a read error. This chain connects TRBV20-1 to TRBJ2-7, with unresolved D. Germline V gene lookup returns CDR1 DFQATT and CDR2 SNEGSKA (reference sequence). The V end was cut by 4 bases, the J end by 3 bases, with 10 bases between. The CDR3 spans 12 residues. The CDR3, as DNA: TGCAGTGCTACCTCCCACAGCTACGAGCAGTACTTC. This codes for CSATSHSYEQYF.

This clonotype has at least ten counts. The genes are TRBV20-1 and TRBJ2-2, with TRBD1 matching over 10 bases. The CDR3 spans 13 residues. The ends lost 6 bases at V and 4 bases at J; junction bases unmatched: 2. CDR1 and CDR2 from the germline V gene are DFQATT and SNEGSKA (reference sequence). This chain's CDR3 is CSARTGGTGELFF. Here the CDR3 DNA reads TGCAGTGCGCGGACAGGGGGCACCGGGGAGCTGTTTTTT.

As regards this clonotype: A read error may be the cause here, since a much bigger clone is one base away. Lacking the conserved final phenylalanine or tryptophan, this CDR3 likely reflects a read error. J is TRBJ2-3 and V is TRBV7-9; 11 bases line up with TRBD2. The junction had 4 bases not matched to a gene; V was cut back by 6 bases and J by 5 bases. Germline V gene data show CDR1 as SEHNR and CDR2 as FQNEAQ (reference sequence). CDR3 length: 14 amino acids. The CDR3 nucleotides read TGTGCCAGCAGTGTCACTAGCGGGAGAGATACGCAGTATTTG. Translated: CASSVTSGRDTQYL.

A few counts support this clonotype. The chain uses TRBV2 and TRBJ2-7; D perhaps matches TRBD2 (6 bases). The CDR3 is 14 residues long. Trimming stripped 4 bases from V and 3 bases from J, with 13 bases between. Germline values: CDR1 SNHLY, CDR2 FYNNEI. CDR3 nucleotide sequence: TGTGCCAGCAGTGGGCTAGCGCAAAACTACGAGCAGTACTTC. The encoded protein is CASSGLAQNYEQYF.

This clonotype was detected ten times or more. CDR3 sequence (DNA): TGTGCCATCAGGCACATTGTTGATTCACCCCTCCACTTT. It specifies CAIRHIVDSPLHF. V gene TRBV10-3 combines with J gene TRBJ1-6; D is uncertain. The CDR3 totals 13 residues. Trimming took off 6 bases at V and 8 bases at J, with 11 bases between the two ends. Germline-derived CDR1 and CDR2 are ENHRY and SYGVKD.

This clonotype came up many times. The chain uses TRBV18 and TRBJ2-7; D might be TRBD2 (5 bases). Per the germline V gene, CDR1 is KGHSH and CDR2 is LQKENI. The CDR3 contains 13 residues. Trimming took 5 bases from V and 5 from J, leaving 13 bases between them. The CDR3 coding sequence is TGTGCCAGCTCATCCCGCCAGAGGGACGAGCAGTACTTC. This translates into CASSSRQRDEQYF. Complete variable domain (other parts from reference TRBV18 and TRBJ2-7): NAGVMQNPRHLVRRRGQEARLRCSPMKGHSHVYWYRQLPEEGLKFMVYLQKENIIDESGMPKERFSAEFPKEGPSILRIQQVVRGDSAAYFCASSSRQRDEQYFGPGTRLTVT.

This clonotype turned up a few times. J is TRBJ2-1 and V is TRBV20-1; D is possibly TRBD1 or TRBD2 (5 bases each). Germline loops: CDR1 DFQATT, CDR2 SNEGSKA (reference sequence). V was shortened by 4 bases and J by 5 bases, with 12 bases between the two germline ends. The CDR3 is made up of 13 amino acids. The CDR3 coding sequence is TGCAGTGCTACAGGGACGGGGAACAATGAGCAGTTCTTC. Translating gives CSATGTGNNEQFF.

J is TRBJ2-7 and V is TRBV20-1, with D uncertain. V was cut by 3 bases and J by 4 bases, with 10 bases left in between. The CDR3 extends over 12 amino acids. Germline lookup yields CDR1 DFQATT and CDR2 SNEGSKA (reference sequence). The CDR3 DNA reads TGCAGTGCTAGTTTAGGGTTGTACGAGCAGTACTTC. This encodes CSASLGLYEQYF.

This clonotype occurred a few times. The CDR3 loop is CASSLTGGRGQPQHF. The CDR3 region has the DNA TGCGCCAGCAGCTTAACAGGGGGCAGGGGGCAGCCCCAGCATTTT. The chain recombines TRBV5-1 with TRBJ1-5; 9 bases match TRBD1. Germline-derived CDR1 and CDR2 are SGHRS and YFSETQ. This CDR3 region has 15 residues. After removal of 2 bases from V and 7 bases from J, the junction contained 7 bases not matched to a gene.

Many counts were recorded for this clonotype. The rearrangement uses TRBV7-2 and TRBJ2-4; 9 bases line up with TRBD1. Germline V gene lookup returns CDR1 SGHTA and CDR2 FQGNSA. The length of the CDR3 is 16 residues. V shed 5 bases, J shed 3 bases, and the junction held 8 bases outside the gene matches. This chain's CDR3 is CASSPGTGNFKNIQYF. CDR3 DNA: TGTGCCAGCAGCCCCGGGACAGGGAACTTCAAAAACATTCAGTACTTC.

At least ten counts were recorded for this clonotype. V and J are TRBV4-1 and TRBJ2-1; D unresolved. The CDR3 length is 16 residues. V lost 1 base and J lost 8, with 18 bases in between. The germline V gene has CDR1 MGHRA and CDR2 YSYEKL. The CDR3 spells CASSQVATPYGDEQFF. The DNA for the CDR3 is TGCGCCAGCAGCCAAGTCGCCACCCCCTATGGCGATGAGCAGTTCTTC.

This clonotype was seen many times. CDR3 amino acids: CASSERRSYGYTF. In nucleotides, the CDR3 is TGTGCCAGCAGTGAAAGGCGGTCCTATGGCTACACCTTC. This rearrangement joins TRBV2 to TRBJ1-2; D unclear. V was pared by 2 bases and J by 4 bases, with 8 bases between. The CDR3 totals 13 residues. Germline V gene sequence: CDR1 SNHLY, CDR2 FYNNEI.

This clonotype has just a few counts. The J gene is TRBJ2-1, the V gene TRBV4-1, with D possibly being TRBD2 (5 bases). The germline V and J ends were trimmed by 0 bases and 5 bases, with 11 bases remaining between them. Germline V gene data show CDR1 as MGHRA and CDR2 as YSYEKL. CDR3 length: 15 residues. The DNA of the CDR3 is TGCGCCAGCAGCCAAGAAGGACTGACAAACAATGAGCAGTTCTTC. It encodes CASSQEGLTNNEQFF.

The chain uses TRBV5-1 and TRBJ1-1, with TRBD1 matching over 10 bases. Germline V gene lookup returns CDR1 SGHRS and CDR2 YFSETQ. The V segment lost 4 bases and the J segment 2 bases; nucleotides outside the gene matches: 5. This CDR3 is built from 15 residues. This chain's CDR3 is CASSGGTGDNTEAFF. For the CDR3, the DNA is TGCGCCAGCAGCGGTGGGACAGGGGATAACACTGAAGCTTTCTTT.

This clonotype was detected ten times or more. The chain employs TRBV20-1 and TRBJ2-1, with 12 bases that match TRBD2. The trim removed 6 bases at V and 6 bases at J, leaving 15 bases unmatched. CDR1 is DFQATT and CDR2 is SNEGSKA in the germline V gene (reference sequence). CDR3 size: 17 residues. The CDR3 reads CSAGASGGASSGNEQFF. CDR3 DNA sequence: TGCAGTGCCGGGGCTAGCGGGGGGGCGAGTTCCGGCAATGAGCAGTTCTTC.

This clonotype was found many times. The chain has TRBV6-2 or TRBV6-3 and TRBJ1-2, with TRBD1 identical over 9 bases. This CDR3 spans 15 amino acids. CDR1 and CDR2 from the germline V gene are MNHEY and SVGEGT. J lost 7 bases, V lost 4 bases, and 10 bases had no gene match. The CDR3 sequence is CASSFPGQGVSGYTF. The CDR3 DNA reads TGTGCCAGCAGTTTCCCGGGACAGGGTGTCTCTGGCTACACCTTC.